The clone carrying this T cell receptor beta chain occurred many times. Its antigen is not identified. CDR3 length: 16 residues. Germline CDR1 LNHDA, CDR2 SQIVND (reference sequence). J was trimmed by 4 bases and V by 5 bases; bases with no gene match: 7. Sequenced by immunoSEQ multiplex PCR; TCRdb stores in-frame clones only, minus some. Singletons are absent from the sample, which has tens of thousands of clones. The data derive from a study of T cells after posttransplantation cyclophosphamide. Findings of the study overall: Recipient CMV seropositivity and CMV reactivation strongly tracked TRB clonality. Tissue-infiltrating T cells from skin or gut overlapped little with blood T cells. Later post-transplant blood repertoires were often dominated by donor CD8+ memory clones.

The sample taken for sequencing was PBMCs. This receptor was identified in a man aged 35-49 years in good health, CMV-negative, and a related stem cell transplant donor. V and J are TRBV19 and TRBJ2-3; 12 bases line up with TRBD2. The CDR3 region has the DNA TGTGCCAGTAGTTTGACTAGCGGGAGTTTAGCAGATACGCAGTATTTT. Its protein product is CASSLTSGSLADTQYF.